This entry describes one TCR beta chain. This clonotype was found many times. Its binding antigen is unknown. Base qualities are not recorded, but no much larger clone differs from it by a single base. This entry is derived from a study of T cell repertoires in cytomegalovirus infection (dated by TCRdb to about 2019). Broadly, across the study: Donor HLA type was relevant to the analysis, because carriage of CMV infection together with the matching HLA type was indicated by public TCR beta signatures. Broad study findings and their caveats: In both this cohort and an independent roughly 350-donor cohort, the cumulative frequency of public TCR beta family members distinguished carriers of CMV infection plus the relevant HLA type. The ex vivo response was dominated by HLA-C-restricted CMV-specific TCR beta clonotypes, which also provided the single most frequent clonotype in two of eight donors.

Sequenced using an Illumina HiSeq 1500. The public reads were reanalyzed by TCRdb: fastp trimming at Q25, MiXCR alignment, in-frame beta chains only. Every distinct CDR3 protein forms one entry, paired with its most common genes and DNA. This sample has around 260,000 distinct CDR3 sequences in its table, and around 9% of those were observed once. The ten top clones hold about 16% of the sample. CDR1 and CDR2, looked up from the germline V gene, are KGHDR and SFDVKD. The germline ends are 12 bases apart after V is trimmed by 6 bases and J by 1 base. Including cysteine and phenylalanine, the CDR3 has 14 amino acids. The CDR3 DNA has 42 bases and is translated from base 1.

Sequenced sample: PBMCs. This receptor was obtained from a human donor in good health (CMV status not recorded). Some clones in this sample may be carry-over from other donors' samples. The chain joins TRBV24-1 to TRBJ2-7, with a tentative D gene TRBD2 over 5 matching bases. The base sequence is TGTGCCACCAGTCGCGGGCGCACGTCCTACGAGCAGTACTTC. Its translation is CATSRGRTSYEQYF.